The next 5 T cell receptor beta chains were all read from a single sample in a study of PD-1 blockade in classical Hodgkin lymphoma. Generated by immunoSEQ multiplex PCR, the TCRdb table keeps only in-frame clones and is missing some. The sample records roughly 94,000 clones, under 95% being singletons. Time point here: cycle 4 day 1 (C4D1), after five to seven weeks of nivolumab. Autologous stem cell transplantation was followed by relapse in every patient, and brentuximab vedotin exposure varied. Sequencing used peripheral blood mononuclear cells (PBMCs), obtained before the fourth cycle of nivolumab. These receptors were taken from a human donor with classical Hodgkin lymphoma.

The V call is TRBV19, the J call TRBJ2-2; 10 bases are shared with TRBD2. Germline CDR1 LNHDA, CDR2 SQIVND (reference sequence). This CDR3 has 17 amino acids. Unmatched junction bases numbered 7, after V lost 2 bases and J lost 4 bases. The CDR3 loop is CASSIRLAGAITGELFF. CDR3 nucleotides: TGTGCCAGTAGTATAAGGCTAGCGGGAGCCATCACCGGGGAGCTGTTTTTT.

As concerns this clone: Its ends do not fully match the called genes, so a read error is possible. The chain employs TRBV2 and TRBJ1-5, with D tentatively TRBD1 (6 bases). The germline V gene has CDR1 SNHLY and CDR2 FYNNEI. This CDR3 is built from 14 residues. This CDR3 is CASREGTSNQPQHF. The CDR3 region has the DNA TGTGCCAGCAGGGAAGGGACAAGCAATCAGCCCCAGCATTTT.

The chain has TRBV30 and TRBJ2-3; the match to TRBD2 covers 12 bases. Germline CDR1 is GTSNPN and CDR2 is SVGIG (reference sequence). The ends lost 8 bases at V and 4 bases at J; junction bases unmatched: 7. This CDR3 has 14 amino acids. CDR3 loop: CAHSLAGGSDTQYF. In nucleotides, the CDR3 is TGTGCCCATAGCCTAGCGGGAGGGTCAGATACGCAGTATTTT.

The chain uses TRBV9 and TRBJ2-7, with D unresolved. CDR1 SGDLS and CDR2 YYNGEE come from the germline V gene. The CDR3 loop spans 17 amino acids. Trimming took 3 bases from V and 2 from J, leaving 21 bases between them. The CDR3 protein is CASSARSRVGSTYEQYF. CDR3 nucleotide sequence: TGTGCCAGCAGCGCTAGGAGTAGGGTCGGTTCCACCTACGAGCAGTACTTC.

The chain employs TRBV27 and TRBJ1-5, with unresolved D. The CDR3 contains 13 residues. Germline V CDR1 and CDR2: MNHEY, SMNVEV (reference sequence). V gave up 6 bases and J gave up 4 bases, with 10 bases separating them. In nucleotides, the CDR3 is TGTGCCAGCAGATTTACAGCGAATCAGCCCCAGCATTTT. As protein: CASRFTANQPQHF.